Listed below are T cell receptor beta chains from one sample, sequenced in a study of blood T cell repertoires in COVID-19. The repertoire was sequenced with immunoSEQ multiplex PCR; TCRdb's copy has only in-frame clones and lacks some. This sample carries about 81,000 clones, roughly 89% of them seen once, and the ten largest clones take roughly 1%. The specimen was PBMCs or T cells enriched from blood (not recorded which). The receptors derive from a woman between 50 and 59 years old with acute COVID-19. Each CDR3 is given with its conserved first and last residue. The D gene is left open where the match is weak. Where a row states a size, it is once, few, many or the class of an expanded clone; other rows omit it.

D gene	clone size	V gene	J gene	CDR3 protein	CDR3 DNA
TRBD1	-	TRBV29-1	TRBJ2-3	CSATVTGVTDTQYF	TGCAGCGCGACTGTGACAGGGGTAACAGATACGCAGTATTTT
TRBD2	-	TRBV7-9	TRBJ2-1	CASSLLTGTNGEQFF	TGTGCCAGCAGCCTCCTGACCGGGACTAATGGCGAGCAGTTCTTC
-	-	TRBV19	TRBJ2-3	CASSDTGTLSTDTQYF	TGTGCCAGTAGTGACACCGGGACACTAAGCACAGATACGCAGTATTTT
TRBD1	-	TRBV4-1	TRBJ1-4	CASSQGSGTGFEKLFF	TGCGCCAGCAGCCAAGGGTCCGGGACAGGGTTTGAAAAACTGTTTTTT
TRBD2	-	TRBV27	TRBJ2-7	CASRTKAGPSGEQYF	TGTGCCAGCAGAACCAAAGCGGGACCCTCGGGCGAGCAGTACTTC
TRBD2	-	TRBV4-3	TRBJ2-3	CASSQESRLAGDTQYF	TGCGCCAGCAGCCAAGAATCCCGACTAGCGGGGGATACGCAGTATTTT
-	few	TRBV7-3	TRBJ1-1	CASSLNGGPGQKAFF	TGTGCCAGCAGCTTAAACGGGGGGCCAGGACAAAAAGCTTTCTTT
-	few	TRBV30	TRBJ1-1	CAWKSNFAEAFF	TGTGCCTGGAAAAGCAACTTTGCTGAAGCTTTCTTT
-	many	TRBV4-3	TRBJ1-1	CASSRNVQGEAFF	TGCGCCAGCAGCCGCAATGTACAGGGTGAAGCTTTCTTT
TRBD2	-	TRBV5-1	TRBJ2-2	CASSFEGLAGAGTGELFF	TGCGCCAGCAGCTTCGAGGGACTAGCGGGAGCCGGCACCGGGGAGCTGTTTTTT
TRBD1	-	TRBV29-1	TRBJ1-2	CSVPPGQENYGYTF	TGCAGCGTTCCTCCGGGACAGGAGAACTATGGCTACACCTTC
TRBD1	once	TRBV18	TRBJ1-1	CASSPSGTGLGDTEAFF	TGTGCCAGCTCACCATCCGGGACAGGTTTGGGGGACACTGAAGCTTTCTTT
TRBD1	-	TRBV18	TRBJ1-1	CASSSQGVRSEAFF	TGTGCCAGCTCATCTCAGGGGGTACGATCTGAAGCTTTCTTT
TRBD2	-	TRBV19	TRBJ2-7	CASSIGDSGRYEQYF	TGTGCCAGTAGTATAGGTGATAGCGGGAGGTACGAGCAGTACTTC
TRBD1	few	TRBV7-8	TRBJ1-1	CASSHPGQPNTEAFF	TGTGCCAGCAGCCATCCGGGACAGCCGAACACTGAAGCTTTCTTT
-	-	TRBV11-2	TRBJ2-7	CASSSQGSPYEQYF	TGTGCCAGCAGCTCCCAGGGGTCCCCCTACGAGCAGTACTTC
-	-	TRBV7-3	TRBJ2-2	CASSPYLGRGNTGELFF	TGTGCCAGCAGCCCCTATTTGGGTAGGGGAAACACCGGGGAGCTGTTTTTT
TRBD2	-	TRBV11-3	TRBJ2-7	CASSSLAALSYEQYF	TGTGCCAGCAGCTCACTAGCGGCCCTGTCCTACGAGCAGTACTTC
TRBD2	-	TRBV19	TRBJ2-1	CASSLGLAFTYNEQFF	TGTGCCAGTAGCCTGGGACTAGCCTTTACCTACAATGAGCAGTTCTTC
-	once	TRBV20-1	TRBJ2-7	CSASGRGGSSYEQYF	TGCAGTGCTAGTGGAAGGGGGGGGTCCTCCTACGAGCAGTACTTC
TRBD1	-	TRBV5-1	TRBJ2-7	CASSLLRTGENEQYF	TGCGCCAGCAGCTTGCTGCGGACAGGCGAAAACGAGCAGTACTTC
-	-	TRBV15	TRBJ1-1	CATSRDHGILGNTEAFF	TGTGCCACCAGCAGAGATCACGGGATACTTGGGAACACTGAAGCTTTCTTT
-	once	TRBV6-5	TRBJ2-7	CASSYGGFIGLLYF	TGTGCCAGCAGTTACGGTGGTTTTATCGGTCTTTTGTACTTC
-	once	TRBV5-6	TRBJ1-1	CASSLGGLAGGTEAFF	TGTGCCAGCAGCTTGGGTGGGTTAGCCGGTGGCACTGAAGCTTTCTTT
TRBD1	-	TRBV7-8	TRBJ2-2	CASSLYTGDTGELFF	TGTGCCAGCAGCTTATATACAGGGGACACCGGGGAGCTGTTTTTT
TRBD1	-	TRBV2	TRBJ1-4	CASKGQGGEKLFF	TGTGCCAGCAAAGGACAGGGGGGTGAAAAACTGTTTTTT
TRBD2	-	TRBV11-2	TRBJ2-5	CASSLAGTSQETQYF	TGTGCCAGCAGCTTAGCCGGGACTAGCCAAGAGACCCAGTACTTC
TRBD1	-	TRBV27	TRBJ2-5	CASGTGGGETQYF	TGTGCCAGCGGTACAGGGGGCGGGGAGACCCAGTACTTC
-	-	TRBV6-4	TRBJ1-2	CASSDGGTLQGYTF	TGTGCCAGCAGTGACGGGGGGACGCTGCAGGGCTACACCTTC
-	-	TRBV5-1	TRBJ2-7	CASSLRESVSEQYF	TGCGCCAGCAGCTTGCGGGAGTCTGTGTCCGAGCAGTACTTC
-	-	TRBV19	TRBJ1-1	CASSGQSLTEAFF	TGTGCCAGTTCAGGGCAGAGTCTAACTGAAGCTTTCTTT
TRBD2	once	TRBV7-3	TRBJ2-3	CASSPGLAGPTDTQYF	TGTGCCAGCAGCCCGGGACTAGCGGGACCCACAGATACGCAGTATTTT
TRBD2	-	TRBV18	TRBJ2-7	CASSPPAGAAYEQYF	TGTGCCAGCTCACCACCGGCGGGAGCCGCGTACGAGCAGTACTTC
TRBD1	-	TRBV7-9	TRBJ1-2	CASSSSGTEDRGNYGYTF	TGTGCCAGCAGCTCCTCCGGGACAGAGGACAGAGGGAACTATGGCTACACCTTC
TRBD1	-	TRBV18	TRBJ1-2	CASSPQDRGESYTF	TGTGCCAGCTCACCTCAGGACAGGGGAGAGAGCTACACCTTC
-	-	TRBV30	TRBJ1-1	CAWETVNTEAFF	TGTGCCTGGGAGACAGTCAACACTGAAGCTTTCTTT
-	-	TRBV5-1	TRBJ2-1	CASSSQGGPSSYNEQFF	TGCGCCAGCAGCTCCCAGGGAGGCCCAAGCTCCTACAATGAGCAGTTCTTC
TRBD2	once	TRBV28	TRBJ2-1	CASSFRLADEQFF	TGTGCCAGCAGTTTCAGGCTAGCGGATGAGCAGTTCTTC
TRBD2	-	TRBV9	TRBJ2-1	CASSAQGLAAYNEQFF	TGTGCCAGCAGCGCCCAGGGACTAGCGGCCTACAATGAGCAGTTCTTC
-	-	TRBV30	TRBJ1-2	CAWSVPAGRESYGYTF	TGTGCCTGGAGTGTACCGGCGGGGAGGGAGTCTTATGGCTACACCTTC
-	-	TRBV5-6	TRBJ1-3	CASSLVEDTIYF	TGTGCCAGCAGCTTGGTAGAGGACACCATATATTTT
-	-	TRBV9	TRBJ1-3	CASSVDSPSSGNTIYF	TGTGCCAGCAGCGTAGACAGTCCTTCCTCTGGAAACACCATATATTTT
-	-	TRBV5-5	TRBJ2-3	CASSQGTGSTDTQYF	TGTGCCAGCAGCCAGGGGACGGGGAGCACAGATACGCAGTATTTT
TRBD2	-	TRBV7-9	TRBJ2-5	CASSPRTSTETQYF	TGTGCCAGCAGCCCCAGGACTAGCACAGAGACCCAGTACTTC
-	-	TRBV19	TRBJ1-3	CASSIYAASGNTIYF	TGTGCCAGTAGTATCTATGCCGCCTCTGGAAACACCATATATTTT
TRBD1	-	TRBV4-1	TRBJ1-1	CASSQVGQGGTEAFF	TGCGCCAGCAGCCAGGTGGGACAGGGGGGCACTGAAGCTTTCTTT
TRBD1	-	TRBV18	TRBJ2-5	CASALGTGGEETQYF	TGTGCCAGCGCCCTCGGGACAGGGGGGGAAGAGACCCAGTACTTC
TRBD1	-	TRBV6-5	TRBJ1-4	CASSYRQGSEKLFF	TGTGCCAGCAGTTACCGACAGGGAAGTGAAAAACTGTTTTTT
-	-	TRBV5-6	TRBJ2-5	CASSFLGQRAETQYF	TGTGCCAGCAGCTTCCTTGGACAGAGAGCGGAGACCCAGTACTTC
TRBD1	-	TRBV7-9	TRBJ2-1	CASSAGGSHNEQFF	TGTGCCAGCAGCGCAGGGGGCTCCCACAATGAGCAGTTCTTC
-	-	TRBV5-6	TRBJ1-6	CASSLNGRLDSPLHF	TGTGCCAGCAGCTTGAATGGGCGTCTTGATTCACCCCTCCACTTT
-	-	TRBV7-9	TRBJ1-1	CASSFTVMNTEAFF	TGTGCCAGCAGCTTTACAGTTATGAACACTGAAGCTTTCTTT
-	-	TRBV21-1	TRBJ2-6	CASSKEWTGGNGANVLTF	TGTGCCAGCAGCAAAGAGTGGACAGGGGGTAATGGGGCCAACGTCCTGACTTTC
-	-	TRBV3-1/TRBV3-2	TRBJ2-1	CASSPRKFRWSNEQFF	TGTGCCAGCAGCCCAAGAAAGTTCAGATGGTCCAATGAGCAGTTCTTC
-	-	TRBV11-2	TRBJ1-4	CASSLVQATNEKLFF	TGTGCCAGCAGCTTAGTCCAGGCAACTAATGAAAAACTGTTTTTT
TRBD2	-	TRBV19	TRBJ2-3	CASKKNQREFSDTQYF	TGTGCCAGTAAGAAAAATCAGCGGGAGTTTTCAGATACGCAGTATTTT
TRBD1	once	TRBV11-3	TRBJ1-3	CASSLSGTGSGNTIYF	TGTGCCAGCAGCCTCTCCGGGACAGGGTCTGGAAACACCATATATTTT
-	once	TRBV19	TRBJ1-1	CASTISGTVNTEAFF	TGTGCCAGTACTATAAGCGGGACGGTGAACACTGAAGCTTTCTTT
-	few	TRBV27	TRBJ2-3	CASSFQYLGTDTQYF	TGTGCCAGCAGTTTCCAGTATCTAGGCACAGATACGCAGTATTTT
-	-	TRBV2	TRBJ2-1	CASSDGLGGEQFF	TGTGCCAGCAGTGATGGTCTAGGCGGTGAGCAGTTCTTC